Sequencing of this T cell receptor (beta chain) was carried out in a study of T cell responses to AZD1222 COVID-19 vaccine. In regard to this clone: The antigen remains undetermined.

Study findings and constraints: Clonal diversity may have been underestimated in mostly white British donors.

TCRdb's copy holds only in-frame clones and misses some; the assay was immunoSEQ multiplex PCR. The sample yields 130,000 or so clones, 85% to 90% seen once. The germline V and J ends were trimmed by 2 bases and 0 bases, with 5 bases remaining between them. Looked up from germline, CDR1 is LGHNT and CDR2 is FRNRAP. The CDR3 loop spans 13 amino acids. The source was peripheral blood, collected on day 0 of AZD1222 vaccination. The V gene is TRBV12-5, the J gene TRBJ2-7, with D uncertain. The TCR originated in an adult in good health. The CDR3 coding sequence is TGTGCTAGTGGTTTGCGGAGCTCCTACGAGCAGTACTTC. This translates into CASGLRSSYEQYF.